Sequencing of this T cell receptor beta chain was carried out in a study of response to subunit inactivated influenza vaccine. The V gene's germline CDR1 is SGDLS and CDR2 YYNGEE. Losses at the gene ends were 4 bases for V and 8 bases for J; bases not matched to a gene: 3. This CDR3 has 12 residues. TCRdb fed the RT-PCR reads into MiXCR, producing one record per CDR3 protein. The sample lists 500,000 to 600,000 distinct CDR3 sequences, approximately 16% occurring once. The sample holds a few counts of this clonotype. This chain uses TRBV9 with TRBJ2-1; 7 nucleotides match TRBD1. This TCR was sampled from a man between 50 and 69 years old who received an inactivated influenza vaccine. This specimen was CD4+ T cells sorted from PBMCs, taken about 23 months after vaccination. CDR3 coding DNA: TGTGCCAGCAGCTATACAGGGGATGAGCAGTTCTTC. Amino acids: CASSYTGDEQFF. Variable domain in full (rest from reference TRBV9 and TRBJ2-1): DSGVTQTPKHLITATGQRVTLRCSPRSGDLSVYWYQQSLDQGLQFLIQYYNGEERAKGNILERFSAQQFPDLHSELNLSSLELGDSALYFCASSYTGDEQFFGPGTRLTVL.